A single sample is the source of the 27 T cell receptor beta chains below, sequenced in a study of identical twins. Each CDR3 protein gets one entry after TCRdb re-called the 5' RACE reads with MiXCR. The sample holds around 670,000 distinct CDR3 sequences, 5.5% to 7.5% seen once. Sequenced material: naive T cells sorted from blood. These receptors all stem from a man aged 18 to 29 in good health.

This clonotype was seen only once. The chain combines TRBV30 with TRBJ2-2; D is unresolved. The CDR3 is 16 residues long. Germline loops: CDR1 GTSNPN, CDR2 SVGIG (reference sequence). Trimming took off 5 bases at V and 5 bases at J, with 21 bases between the two ends. CDR3 protein: CAWSNSRNVWTGELFF. Written as DNA, the CDR3 is TGTGCCTGGTCGAATTCTAGGAATGTGTGGACCGGGGAGCTGTTTTTT.

J is TRBJ2-7 and V is TRBV5-5; weak D call: TRBD2 (5 bases). The CDR3 has 14 amino acids. Between the trimmed V and J ends, which lost 5 bases and 7 bases, there was a span of 19 bases. Germline CDR1 SGHKS, CDR2 YYEKEE (reference sequence). CDR3 in amino acids: CASSRIGPTMEQYV. CDR3 bases: TGTGCCAGCAGTCGGATCGGCCCGACTATGGAGCAGTACGTC.

This clonotype was seen a single time. The J gene is TRBJ2-1, the V gene TRBV18; TRBD2 matches 12 bases. Germline CDR1 reads KGHSH; CDR2 reads LQKENI. V gave up 3 bases and J gave up 7 bases; unmatched junction bases: 10. The CDR3 consists of 17 residues. The CDR3 nucleotides are TGTGCCAGCTCACCGGGTGACCTAGCGGGAGGGTGGAATGAGCAGTTCTTC. Translation: CASSPGDLAGGWNEQFF.

This clonotype was counted only a few times. The rearrangement uses TRBV24-1 and TRBJ2-2, with 12 bases lining up with TRBD1. V trimming: 3 bases; J trimming: 3 bases; junction bases outside the gene matches: 7. Germline CDR1 reads KGHDR; CDR2 reads SFDVKD. The CDR3 has 18 residues. CDR3: CATSDTGTGGWYTGELFF. DNA for the CDR3: TGTGCCACCAGTGATACCGGGACAGGGGGCTGGTACACCGGGGAGCTGTTTTTT.

This clonotype was counted ten times or more. The chain has TRBV5-1 and TRBJ2-3; D remains ambiguous. Germline V gives CDR1 SGHRS, CDR2 YFSETQ. The CDR3 runs 13 residues. The V end was cut by 4 bases, the J end by 0 bases, with 6 bases between. CDR3 amino acids: CASSEPSTDTQYF. DNA for the CDR3: TGCGCCAGCAGCGAACCTAGCACAGATACGCAGTATTTT. The full variable domain, rest sourced from reference TRBV5-1 and TRBJ2-3, is KAGVTQTPRYLIKTRGQQVTLSCSPISGHRSVSWYQQTPGQGLQFLFEYFSETQRNKGNFPGRFSGRQFSNSRSEMNVSTLELGDSALYLCASSEPSTDTQYFGPGTRLTVL.

There are many counts of this clonotype. This sequence joins TRBV10-3 and TRBJ2-7; D unclear. V lost 5 bases and J lost 5, with 13 bases in between. Per germline, CDR1 ENHRY and CDR2 SYGVKD. CDR3 length: 13 residues. The CDR3 is CAISSAGADEQYV. The CDR3 coding sequence is TGTGCCATCAGTTCGGCAGGCGCGGACGAGCAGTACGTC.

This clonotype came up many times. The chain couples TRBV7-9 to TRBJ2-5, with 9 positions matching TRBD1. Germline CDR1 is SEHNR and CDR2 is FQNEAQ (reference sequence). With 5 bases clipped from V and 3 bases from J, the junction kept 10 bases outside the gene matches. This CDR3 spans 16 amino acids. The chain's CDR3 is CASSHPRGQGKETQYF. DNA for the CDR3: TGTGCCAGCAGCCACCCCAGGGGACAGGGTAAAGAGACCCAGTACTTC. Full variable domain (missing parts from reference TRBV7-9 and TRBJ2-5): DTGVSQNPRHKITKRGQNVTFRCDPISEHNRLYWYRQTLGQGPEFLTYFQNEAQLEKSRLLSDRFSAERPKGSFSTLEIQRTEQGDSAMYLCASSHPRGQGKETQYFGPGTRLLVL.

The chain joins TRBV5-1 to TRBJ2-1; 9 bases are shared with TRBD2. V was pared by 1 base and J by 6 bases, with 14 bases of the junction left unmatched. The CDR3 consists of 18 residues. Germline-derived CDR1 and CDR2 are SGHRS and YFSETQ. For the CDR3, the DNA is TGCGCCAGCAGCTTGATCGGGACTAGCATGGTATTCTCCAATGAGCAGTTCTTC. Its protein product is CASSLIGTSMVFSNEQFF.

This clonotype has at least ten counts. The genes are TRBV20-1 and TRBJ2-1, with D maybe TRBD2 (5 bases). Germline CDR1 is DFQATT and CDR2 is SNEGSKA (reference sequence). The V and J ends lost 0 bases and 7 bases respectively, with 19 bases between them. This CDR3 contains 16 residues. The CDR3 is CSARDLVSGSVNEQFF. The CDR3 region has the DNA TGCAGTGCTAGAGATCTCGTTAGTGGGAGTGTGAATGAGCAGTTCTTC.

This clonotype was recorded at least ten times. The chain couples TRBV12-3 or TRBV12-4 to TRBJ2-5; perhaps TRBD2 as D (5 bases). The CDR3 loop spans 15 amino acids. The V end lost 6 bases, the J end lost 7 bases, and 21 bases lay between the germline ends. The chain's CDR3 is CASRRTGHSGGTQYF. The DNA of the CDR3 is TGTGCCAGCAGGCGAACCGGCCACAGCGGAGGGACCCAGTACTTC.

This chain links TRBV10-3 with TRBJ2-5; the match to TRBD2 covers 8 bases. Trimming took 3 bases from V and 6 from J; bases not matched to a gene: 9. This CDR3 has 15 residues. Germline V gene sequence: CDR1 ENHRY, CDR2 SYGVKD. The DNA of the CDR3 is TGTGCCATCAGTGATCCCGCAAGCGGGAGCCAGACCCAGTACTTC. Translating gives CAISDPASGSQTQYF.

This clonotype was counted ten times or more. The V gene is TRBV7-2, the J gene TRBJ1-2; unclear D gene. The CDR3 is made up of 13 amino acids. Trimming cost V 0 bases and J 6 bases, with 8 bases left between them. Germline-derived CDR1 and CDR2 are SGHTA and FQGNSA. CDR3 sequence: CASSLAPTHGYTF. The CDR3 nucleotides are TGTGCCAGCAGCTTAGCACCGACTCATGGCTACACCTTC.

This clonotype was picked up many times. The chain carries TRBV12-3 or TRBV12-4 and TRBJ1-1; 7 bases are shared with TRBD1. With V trimmed by 7 bases and J by 7 bases, 9 bases remained unmatched. This CDR3 is 13 amino acids long. This CDR3 reads CASTTGAGLEAFF. Here the CDR3 DNA reads TGTGCCAGCACCACAGGGGCGGGACTTGAAGCTTTCTTT.

CDR3 sequence: CASSFSRDRFGGGGRWDEQYF. The CDR3 nucleotides are TGTGCCAGCAGTTTTAGCCGGGACAGGTTCGGCGGTGGCGGGAGATGGGACGAGCAGTACTTC. This chain joins TRBV12-3 or TRBV12-4 and TRBJ2-7; possibly TRBD1 for D (8 bases). CDR3 length: 21 amino acids. Trimming removed 3 bases at V and 5 bases at J, with 35 bases between.

This clonotype was picked up many times. The chain couples TRBV5-1 to TRBJ2-2; D remains unclear. The CDR3 is 12 residues long. V lost 2 bases, J lost 9 bases, and 8 bases lay in between. Per germline, CDR1 SGHRS and CDR2 YFSETQ. CDR3 amino acids: CASSLTTWELFF. In DNA, the CDR3 is TGCGCCAGCAGCTTAACAACTTGGGAGCTGTTTTTT. The whole variable domain, filled in from reference TRBV5-1 and TRBJ2-2, reads KAGVTQTPRYLIKTRGQQVTLSCSPISGHRSVSWYQQTPGQGLQFLFEYFSETQRNKGNFPGRFSGRQFSNSRSEMNVSTLELGDSALYLCASSLTTWELFFGEGSRLTVL.

This chain uses TRBV6-2 or TRBV6-3 with TRBJ2-2; TRBD2 aligns across 7 bases. Per germline, CDR1 MNHEY and CDR2 SVGEGT. The CDR3 length is 16 residues. The ends lost 8 bases at V and 1 base at J; junction bases unmatched: 10. CDR3 nucleotide sequence: TGTGCCAGCTGTCGAGCGGGGAAAATGAACACCGGGGAGCTGTTTTTT. It specifies CASCRAGKMNTGELFF.

This clonotype was observed a few times. The rearrangement uses TRBV27 and TRBJ2-6, with 9 positions matching TRBD1. J gave up 2 bases and V 7 bases, and 9 bases lay outside the gene matches. The germline V gene has CDR1 MNHEY and CDR2 SMNVEV (reference sequence). There are 17 residues in the CDR3. CDR3 coding DNA: TGTGCCAGCACTGAGGGACAGGGCCTCCCTGGGGCCAACGTCCTGACTTTC. Translation: CASTEGQGLPGANVLTF.

The V and J genes are TRBV27 and TRBJ2-2; weak D call: TRBD1 (6 bases). Germline CDR1 reads MNHEY; CDR2 reads SMNVEV (reference sequence). The CDR3 consists of 17 residues. The V and J ends lost 5 bases and 1 base respectively, with 17 bases between them. The CDR3 loop reads CASSGTGQPLNTGELFF. CDR3 bases: TGTGCCAGCAGTGGAACAGGGCAACCCCTGAACACCGGGGAGCTGTTTTTT.

V gene TRBV21-1 combines with J gene TRBJ2-7. TRBV21-1 is a recognized pseudogene. The CDR3 is 15 amino acids. DNA of the CDR3: TGTGCCAGCAGCAAAGTGGCGGGAGCTACGTACGAGCAGTACGTC. Translation: CASSKVAGATYEQYV.

This clonotype came up a few times. The rearrangement links TRBV12-3 or TRBV12-4 to TRBJ2-7, with D perhaps matching TRBD1 (6 bases). The CDR3 extends over 14 amino acids. The V end lost 6 bases, the J end lost 6 bases, and 18 bases lay between the germline ends. Here the CDR3 reads CASRSGSGVVEQYF. The CDR3 coding sequence is TGTGCCAGCAGGAGTGGGTCAGGGGTAGTCGAGCAGTACTTC.

This clonotype came up many times. The chain employs TRBV25-1 and TRBJ2-7; unclear D gene. The V and J ends lost 3 bases and 0 bases respectively, with 15 bases between them. The CDR3 length is 16 residues. Germline values: CDR1 MGHDK, CDR2 SYGVNS. CDR3 bases: TGTGCCAGCAGTGAGACCCGAAATGCGGACTCCTACGAGCAGTACTTC. Translation: CASSETRNADSYEQYF.

This clonotype was recorded many times. CDR3 DNA sequence: TGTGCCAGCAGCGTAGAGGGCAGTGAAGCTTTCTTT. Amino acid sequence: CASSVEGSEAFF. The chain is built from TRBV9 and TRBJ1-1; D is unresolved. The CDR3 sequence is 12 residues long. Per germline, CDR1 SGDLS and CDR2 YYNGEE. V dropped 0 bases and J dropped 7 bases, with 7 bases sitting between them.

In this sample, this clonotype turned up a few times. The chain has TRBV10-3 and TRBJ2-3; D is undetermined. Deletions cut 6 bases from V and 5 bases from J, with 12 bases between. Germline V gives CDR1 ENHRY, CDR2 SYGVKD. This CDR3 has 13 amino acids. The CDR3 DNA reads TGTGCCATCAGGCCCACTGGTCAAGATACGCAGTATTTT. It encodes CAIRPTGQDTQYF.

This clonotype was picked up many times. The chain carries TRBV5-1 and TRBJ2-2; D ambiguous. The CDR3 has 14 residues. With 4 bases removed from V and 1 base from J, the gap between germline ends came to 8 bases. Germline CDR1 and CDR2: SGHRS and YFSETQ. The CDR3: CASSEEGNTGELFF. CDR3 coding DNA: TGCGCCAGCAGCGAGGAAGGGAACACCGGGGAGCTGTTTTTT.

This clonotype was recorded a few times. The rearrangement joins TRBV4-3 to TRBJ1-2; D perhaps matches TRBD1 (5 bases). Per the germline V gene, CDR1 is LGHNA and CDR2 is YSLEER. The CDR3 sequence is 14 residues long. The V gene lost 0 bases and the J gene lost 4 bases, with 9 bases spanning the gap. CDR3 in amino acids: CASSQEGRGYGYTF. CDR3 DNA: TGCGCCAGCAGCCAAGAGGGACGGGGCTATGGCTACACCTTC.

Details on this clonotype: This sequence may be a read error, since a much larger clone differs from it by one base. The gene calls are TRBV28 and TRBJ2-3, with TRBD2 identical over 7 bases. The germline V gene encodes CDR1 MDHEN and CDR2 SYDVKM. The CDR3 loop spans 13 amino acids. V lost 6 bases, J lost 11 bases, and 11 bases stayed unmatched. CDR3 bases: TGTGCCAGCAGCCCACACCGGGACTACAGGCAGTATTTT. Encoded protein: CASSPHRDYRQYF.

This clonotype has at least ten counts. The rearrangement joins TRBV12-3 or TRBV12-4 to TRBJ2-3; D gene uncertain. The CDR3 sequence is 14 residues long. The V and J ends lost 3 bases and 2 bases respectively, with 9 bases between them. The CDR3 DNA reads TGTGCCAGCAGTTTCCCTGGAAACACAGATACGCAGTATTTT. This encodes CASSFPGNTDTQYF.